This T cell receptor (beta chain) came from a study of molecular identifiers for immune sequencing clone quantification. The CDR3 runs to 18 residues. Trimming stripped 2 bases from V and 2 bases from J, with 25 bases between. Germline loops: CDR1 SQVTM, CDR2 ANQGSEA. This clonotype came up a few times. Using its own MiXCR run on the PCR reads, TCRdb lists one record per CDR3 protein. The sample yields around 460,000 distinct CDR3 sequences, around 23% seen once. This TCR came from a human donor in good health. Some libraries in this study had Jurkat cell RNA spiked in. V and J are TRBV29-1 and TRBJ2-7, with D tentatively TRBD1 (6 bases). Sequenced input: naive CD8+ T cells from blood, with Jurkat cell RNA spiked in. Subset here: FACS-sorted CD8+CD4-CCR7+CD45RA+ naive T cells. CDR3 bases: TGCAGCGTTGAAATCGACAGGCGCCCTCACTACCCACCCTACGAGCAGTACTTC. Its protein is CSVEIDRRPHYPPYEQYF.